This T cell receptor beta chain was identified during a study of beta chain bispecific antibodies for T cell cancers. At the level of the study: The leukemia lines expressed TRBV12-3 (Jurkat) and TRBV5-5 (HPB-ALL). Whole-study findings and limits: In these mixed samples, most targeted TRBV reads derived from the leukemia cell line. TRBV-directed bispecific antibodies appeared to leave all non-targeted, unrelated TRBV family members unaffected. After anti-TRBV12 rather than anti-CD19 exposure, TRBV12-3 made up about 99% less of total TRBV signal.

TCRdb ran MiXCR on the 5' RACE reads and lists one entry per CDR3 protein. This table has about 20,000 distinct CDR3 sequences, more than 2% appearing once. Either OKT3 anti-CD3 antibody or CD3/CD28 beads expanded T cells from blood mononuclear cells over roughly 3 days. Many counts were recorded for this clonotype. What it binds is unknown. The CDR3 is 13 amino acids. V was shortened by 6 bases and J by 3 bases, with 11 bases between the two germline ends. Germline-derived CDR1 and CDR2 are MNHNS and SASEGT. The rearrangement uses TRBV6-1 and TRBJ1-1, with a tentative D call TRBD1 (5 bases). This sequence was found in a human donor in good health. Some clones in this sample may be carry-over from other donors' samples. The material sequenced was healthy donor T cells cultured with leukemia cells, taken from a culture containing a bispecific antibody targeting TCR Vbeta12. CDR3 protein: CASRQGWDTEAFF. DNA for the CDR3: TGTGCCAGCAGGCAGGGATGGGACACTGAAGCTTTCTTT.